Reported below is one T cell receptor (beta chain). No antigen is known for it. The donor population consisted of healthy HIV-negative adults with no recent acute infections or vaccinations. Every donor, a Caucasian adult, lived in Nashville, Tennessee. The sample is drawn from a study of shared clonotypes between healthy human individuals. Broader study findings: Clonotype sharing levels among donors were expected to vary with sequencing depth.

This table comes from immunoSEQ multiplex PCR, and its TCRdb copy is limited to in-frame clones, with some not included. Of hundreds of thousands of clones in the sample, 79% were seen once. Trimming removed 5 bases at V and 7 bases at J, with 15 bases between. Germline assignment: CDR1 SGHTS and CDR2 YDEGEE. There are 13 residues in the CDR3. The chain is built from TRBV5-8 and TRBJ1-1; tentatively, D is TRBD1 (5 bases). The receptor comes from a woman between 40 and 50 years old in good health. Some clones in this sample may be carry-over from other donors' samples. Material for sequencing was PBMCs. This CDR3 reads CASRPRGQIEAFF. CDR3 DNA sequence: TGTGCCAGCAGACCTAGGGGCCAGATTGAAGCTTTCTTT.